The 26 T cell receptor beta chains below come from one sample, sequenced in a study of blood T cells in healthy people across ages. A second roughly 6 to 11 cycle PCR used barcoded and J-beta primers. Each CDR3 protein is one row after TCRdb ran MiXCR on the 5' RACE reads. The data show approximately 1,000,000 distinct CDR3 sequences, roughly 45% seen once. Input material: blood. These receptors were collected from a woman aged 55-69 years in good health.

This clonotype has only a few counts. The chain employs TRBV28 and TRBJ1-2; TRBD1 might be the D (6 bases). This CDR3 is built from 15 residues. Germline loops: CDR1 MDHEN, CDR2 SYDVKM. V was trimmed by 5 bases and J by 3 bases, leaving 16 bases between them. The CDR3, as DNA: TGTGCCAGCAGTACCAACCCACGGACAGACTATGGCTACACCTTC. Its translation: CASSTNPRTDYGYTF.

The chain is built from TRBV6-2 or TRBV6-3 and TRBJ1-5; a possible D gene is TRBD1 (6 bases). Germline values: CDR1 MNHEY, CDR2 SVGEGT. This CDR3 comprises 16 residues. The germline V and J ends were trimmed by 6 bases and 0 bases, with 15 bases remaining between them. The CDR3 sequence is CASRSKGGLSNQPQHF. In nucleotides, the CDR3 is TGTGCCAGCAGGTCAAAAGGGGGGCTTAGCAATCAGCCCCAGCATTTT.

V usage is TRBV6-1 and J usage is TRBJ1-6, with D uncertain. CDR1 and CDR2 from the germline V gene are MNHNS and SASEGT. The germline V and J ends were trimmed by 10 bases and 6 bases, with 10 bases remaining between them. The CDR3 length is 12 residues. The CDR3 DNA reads TGTGCCACTCGACTGGTTAATTCACCCCTCCACTTT. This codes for CATRLVNSPLHF.

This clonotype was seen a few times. This CDR3 is CSARDERAGPYEQYF. The DNA of the CDR3 is TGCAGTGCTAGAGACGAACGAGCGGGACCCTACGAGCAGTACTTC. This sequence joins TRBV20-1 and TRBJ2-5; TRBD2 agrees at 7 bases. Matching the DNA end better, TRBJ2-7 makes the J call doubtful. This CDR3 has 15 amino acids. Germline V gives CDR1 DFQATT, CDR2 SNEGSKA (reference sequence).

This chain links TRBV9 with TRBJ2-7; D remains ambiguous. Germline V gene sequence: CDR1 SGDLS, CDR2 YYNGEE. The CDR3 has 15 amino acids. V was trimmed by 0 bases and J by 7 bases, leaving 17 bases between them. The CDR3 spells CASSVGQSLLGEQYF. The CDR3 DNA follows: TGTGCCAGCAGCGTAGGGCAGTCCCTCCTTGGTGAGCAGTACTTC. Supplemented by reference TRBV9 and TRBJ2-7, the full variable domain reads DSGVTQTPKHLITATGQRVTLRCSPRSGDLSVYWYQQSLDQGLQFLIQYYNGEERAKGNILERFSAQQFPDLHSELNLSSLELGDSALYFCASSVGQSLLGEQYFGPGTRLTVT.

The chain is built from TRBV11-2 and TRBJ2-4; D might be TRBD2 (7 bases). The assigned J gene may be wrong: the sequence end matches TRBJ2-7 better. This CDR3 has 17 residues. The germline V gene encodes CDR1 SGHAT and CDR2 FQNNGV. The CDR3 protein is CASSLALGGRRSYEQYF. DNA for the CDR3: TGTGCCAGCAGCTTAGCCCTGGGGGGGCGACGCTCCTACGAGCAGTACTTC.

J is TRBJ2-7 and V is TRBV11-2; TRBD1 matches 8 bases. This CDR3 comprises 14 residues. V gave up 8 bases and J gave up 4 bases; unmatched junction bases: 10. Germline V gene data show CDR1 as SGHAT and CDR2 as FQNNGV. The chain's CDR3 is CASGERDRWYEQYF. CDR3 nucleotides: TGTGCCAGCGGGGAACGGGACAGGTGGTACGAGCAGTACTTC.

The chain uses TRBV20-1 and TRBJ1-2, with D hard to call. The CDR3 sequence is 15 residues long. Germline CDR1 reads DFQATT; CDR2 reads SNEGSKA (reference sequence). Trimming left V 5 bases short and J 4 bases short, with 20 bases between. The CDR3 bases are TGCAGTGCTGCCCCCCCTAGGGTGAGGACCTATGGCTACACCTTC. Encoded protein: CSAAPPRVRTYGYTF.

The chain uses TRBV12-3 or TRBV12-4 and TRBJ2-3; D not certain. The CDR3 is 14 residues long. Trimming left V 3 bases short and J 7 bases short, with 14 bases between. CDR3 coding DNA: TGTGCCAGCAGTTTTGTGCGGTCTCGAAATACGCAGTATTTT. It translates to CASSFVRSRNTQYF.

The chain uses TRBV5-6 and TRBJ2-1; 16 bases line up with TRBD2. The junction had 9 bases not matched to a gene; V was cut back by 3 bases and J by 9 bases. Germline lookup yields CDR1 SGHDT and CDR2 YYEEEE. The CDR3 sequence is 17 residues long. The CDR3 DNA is TGTGCCAGCAGCTACCCGGGACTAGCGGGAGGGGAAGGTGAGCAGTTCTTC. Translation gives CASSYPGLAGGEGEQFF.

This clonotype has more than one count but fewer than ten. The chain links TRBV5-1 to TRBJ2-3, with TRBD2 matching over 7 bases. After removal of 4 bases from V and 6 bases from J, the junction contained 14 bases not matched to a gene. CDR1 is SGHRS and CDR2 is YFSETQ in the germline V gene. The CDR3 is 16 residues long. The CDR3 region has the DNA TGCGCCAGCAGCACCGGAGGGTCTAGCGGAGGGGATACGCAGTATTTT. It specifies CASSTGGSSGGDTQYF. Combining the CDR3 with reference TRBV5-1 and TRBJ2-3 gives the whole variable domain KAGVTQTPRYLIKTRGQQVTLSCSPISGHRSVSWYQQTPGQGLQFLFEYFSETQRNKGNFPGRFSGRQFSNSRSEMNVSTLELGDSALYLCASSTGGSSGGDTQYFGPGTRLTVL.

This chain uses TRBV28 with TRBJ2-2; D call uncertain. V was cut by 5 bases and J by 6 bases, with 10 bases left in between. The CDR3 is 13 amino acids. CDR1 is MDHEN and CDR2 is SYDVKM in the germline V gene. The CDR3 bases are TGTGCCAGCAGTGCTGGTTATGCCGGGGAGCTGTTTTTT. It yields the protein CASSAGYAGELFF.

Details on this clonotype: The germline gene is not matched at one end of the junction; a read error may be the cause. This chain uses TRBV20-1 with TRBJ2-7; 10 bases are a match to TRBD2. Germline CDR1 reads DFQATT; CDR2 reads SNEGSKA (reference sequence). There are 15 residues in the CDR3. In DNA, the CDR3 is TGCAGTGCTATCCCATTAGCGGGAGGTTCCTACGGGCAGTACTTC. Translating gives CSAIPLAGGSYGQYF.

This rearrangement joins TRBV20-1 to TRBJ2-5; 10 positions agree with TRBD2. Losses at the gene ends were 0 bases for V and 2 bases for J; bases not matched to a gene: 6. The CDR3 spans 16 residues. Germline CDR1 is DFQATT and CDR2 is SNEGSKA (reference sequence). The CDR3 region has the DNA TGCAGTGCTAGAGACCTACTAGCGGGGTTACAAGAGACCCAGTACTTC. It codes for CSARDLLAGLQETQYF.

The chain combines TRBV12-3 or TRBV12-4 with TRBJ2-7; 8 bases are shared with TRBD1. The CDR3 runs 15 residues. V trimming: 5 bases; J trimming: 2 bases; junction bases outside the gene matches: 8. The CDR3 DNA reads TGTGCCAGCAGTGCTACGGACAGGGTGACCTACGAGCAGTACTTC. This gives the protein CASSATDRVTYEQYF.

CDR3 in DNA: TGTGCCAGCAGCTGGGGAGCCCACAATGAGCAGTTCTTC. Its translation is CASSWGAHNEQFF. J is TRBJ2-1 and V is TRBV28; possibly TRBD2 for D (5 bases). Trimming took off 6 bases at V and 5 bases at J, with 11 bases between the two ends. Per germline, CDR1 MDHEN and CDR2 SYDVKM. This CDR3 comprises 13 residues. Complete variable domain (other parts from reference TRBV28 and TRBJ2-1): DVKVTQSSRYLVKRTGEKVFLECVQDMDHENMFWYRQDPGLGLRLIYFSYDVKMKEKGDIPEGYSVSREKKERFSLILESASTNQTSMYLCASSWGAHNEQFFGPGTRLTVL.

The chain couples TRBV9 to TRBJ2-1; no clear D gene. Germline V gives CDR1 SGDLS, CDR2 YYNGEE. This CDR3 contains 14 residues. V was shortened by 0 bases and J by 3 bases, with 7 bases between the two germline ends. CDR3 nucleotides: TGTGCCAGCAGCGTAGCGGGCTTCTACAATGAGCAGTTCTTC. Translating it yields CASSVAGFYNEQFF.

The CDR3 loop reads CASSLHGGPLHF. The CDR3 DNA reads as TGTGCCAGCAGTTTACACGGTGGGCCCCTCCACTTT. The chain recombines TRBV12-3 or TRBV12-4 with TRBJ1-6; no clear D gene. This CDR3 has 12 residues. Trimming left V 2 bases short and J 13 bases short, with 9 bases between.

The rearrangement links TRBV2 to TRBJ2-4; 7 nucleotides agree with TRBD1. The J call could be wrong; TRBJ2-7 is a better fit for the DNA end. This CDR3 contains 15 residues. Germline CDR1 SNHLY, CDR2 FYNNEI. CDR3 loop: CASRERQGRSYEQYF. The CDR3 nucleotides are TGTGCCAGCAGGGAAAGACAGGGTCGGTCCTACGAGCAGTACTTC.

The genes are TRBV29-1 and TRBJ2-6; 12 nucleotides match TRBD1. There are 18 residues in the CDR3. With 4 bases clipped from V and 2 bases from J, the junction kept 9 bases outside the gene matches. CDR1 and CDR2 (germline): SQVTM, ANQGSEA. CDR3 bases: TGCAGCGTTGCGCCCCCCGGGACAGGGGGCACTGGGGCCAACGTCCTGACTTTC. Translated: CSVAPPGTGGTGANVLTF. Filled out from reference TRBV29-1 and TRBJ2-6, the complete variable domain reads SAVISQKPSRDICQRGTSLTIQCQVDSQVTMMFWYRQQPGQSLTLIATANQGSEATYESGFVIDKFPISRPNLTFSTLTVSNMSPEDSSIYLCSVAPPGTGGTGANVLTFGAGSRLTVL.

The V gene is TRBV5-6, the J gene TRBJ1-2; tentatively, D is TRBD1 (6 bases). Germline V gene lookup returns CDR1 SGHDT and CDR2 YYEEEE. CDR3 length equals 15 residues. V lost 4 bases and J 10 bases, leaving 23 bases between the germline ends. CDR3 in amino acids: CASSLQQGTVDDYTF. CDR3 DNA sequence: TGTGCCAGCAGCCTCCAACAGGGTACGGTTGATGACTACACCTTC.

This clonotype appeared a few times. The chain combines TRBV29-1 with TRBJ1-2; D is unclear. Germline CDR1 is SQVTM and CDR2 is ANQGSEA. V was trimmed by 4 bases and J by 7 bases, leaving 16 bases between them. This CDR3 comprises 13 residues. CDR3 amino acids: CSVVEGRIGGYTF. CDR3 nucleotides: TGCAGCGTTGTGGAGGGTAGGATCGGTGGCTACACCTTC.

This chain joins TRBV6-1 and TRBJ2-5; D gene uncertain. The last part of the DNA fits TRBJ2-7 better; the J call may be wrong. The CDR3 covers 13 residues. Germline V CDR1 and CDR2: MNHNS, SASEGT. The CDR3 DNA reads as TGTGCCAGCAGTGAAGCGCGGATCTACGAGCAGTACTTC. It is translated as CASSEARIYEQYF.

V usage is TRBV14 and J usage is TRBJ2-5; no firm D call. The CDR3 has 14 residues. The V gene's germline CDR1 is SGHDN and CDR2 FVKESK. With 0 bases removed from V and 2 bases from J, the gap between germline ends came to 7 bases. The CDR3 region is CASSQDPTQETQYF. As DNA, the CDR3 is TGTGCCAGCAGCCAAGATCCCACTCAAGAGACCCAGTACTTC.

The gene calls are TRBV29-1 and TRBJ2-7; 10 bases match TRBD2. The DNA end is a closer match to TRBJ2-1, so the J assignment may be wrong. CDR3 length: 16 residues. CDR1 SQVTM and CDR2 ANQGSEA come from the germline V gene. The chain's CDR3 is CSVEDRASGSYSAQFF. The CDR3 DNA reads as TGCAGCGTTGAAGATCGGGCTAGCGGGAGCTACTCCGCCCAGTTCTTC.

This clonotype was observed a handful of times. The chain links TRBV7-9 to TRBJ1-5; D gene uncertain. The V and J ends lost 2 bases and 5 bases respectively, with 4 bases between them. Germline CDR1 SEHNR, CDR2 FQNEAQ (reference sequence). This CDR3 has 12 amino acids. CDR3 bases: TGTGCCAGCAGCTTACAGGATCAGCCCCAGCATTTT. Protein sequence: CASSLQDQPQHF.